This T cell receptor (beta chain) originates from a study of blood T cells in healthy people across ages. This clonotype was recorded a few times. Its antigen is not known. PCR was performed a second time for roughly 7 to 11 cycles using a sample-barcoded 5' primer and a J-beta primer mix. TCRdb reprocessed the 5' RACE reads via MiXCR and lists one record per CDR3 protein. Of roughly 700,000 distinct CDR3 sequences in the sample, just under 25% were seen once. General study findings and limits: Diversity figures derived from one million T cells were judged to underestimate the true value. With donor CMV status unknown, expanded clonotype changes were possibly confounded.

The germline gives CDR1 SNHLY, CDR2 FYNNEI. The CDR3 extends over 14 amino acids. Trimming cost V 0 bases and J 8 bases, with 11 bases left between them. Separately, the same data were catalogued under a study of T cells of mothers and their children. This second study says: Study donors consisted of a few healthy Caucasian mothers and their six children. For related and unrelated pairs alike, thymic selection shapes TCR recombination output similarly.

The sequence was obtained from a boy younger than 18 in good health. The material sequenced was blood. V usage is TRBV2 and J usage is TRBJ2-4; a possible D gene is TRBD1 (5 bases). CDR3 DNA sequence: TGTGCCAGCAGTGAAGCGGCAGGGTGGGACATTCAGTACTTC. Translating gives CASSEAAGWDIQYF.